This T cell receptor (beta chain) was sequenced in a study of long-term antiretroviral therapy in people with HIV. Findings and caveats of the study: Those clones which expanded before ART made up the dominant part of the repertoire at all time points.

With survey level as its setting, the immunoSEQ assay was v3.0. Sequenced by immunoSEQ multiplex PCR; TCRdb stores in-frame clones only, minus some. The sample carries tens of thousands of clones, 88% recorded once. With 8 bases removed from V and 2 bases from J, the gap between germline ends came to 13 bases. The CDR3 contains 13 residues. Per the germline V gene, CDR1 is MNHNS and CDR2 is SASEGT. This clone was counted a few times. Its antigen is not identified. The clonotype was recovered from a man between 25 and 39 years old with HIV. The chain recombines TRBV6-1 with TRBJ2-7; D is undetermined. The source was unsorted PBMCs, collected around 4.6 years after starting antiretroviral therapy. For the CDR3, the DNA is TGTGCCAGCGGTCCGAAAGGCGCCTACGAGCAGTACTTC. Its protein product is CASGPKGAYEQYF.